Listed below are T cell receptor beta chains from one sample, sequenced in a study of regulatory T cells in long-lasting Graves disease. In TCRdb, the multiplex PCR reads were re-called with MiXCR into one record per CDR3 protein. The sample consists of a few hundred thousand distinct CDR3 sequences, 20% to 25% of them appearing once. The specimen was peripheral blood mononuclear cells (PBMCs), collected when the disease was refractory, from a patient treated with antithyroid drugs. The receptors were gathered from a woman in her 40s with Graves disease. Both conserved end residues are part of each CDR3. The D gene is left open where the match is weak. Rows may omit the clone size; those that give it use once, few, many or a size class.

clone size	D gene	V gene	J gene	CDR3 DNA	CDR3 protein
many	-	TRBV24-1	TRBJ2-4	TGTGCCACCAGTGATCCCAACCGGGACAAAGTTCAGTACTTC	CATSDPNRDKVQYF
many	-	TRBV5-1	TRBJ1-1	TGCGCCAGCAGCTTGGTCATGGGCTGGACTGAAGCTTTCTTT	CASSLVMGWTEAFF
-	TRBD2	TRBV6-2/TRBV6-3	TRBJ2-7	TGTGCCAGCAAACGAGCGGGAGGACCCTACGAGCAGTACTTC	CASKRAGGPYEQYF
few	-	TRBV5-4	TRBJ2-5	TGTGCCAGCAGACGGTTGGGGGAGACCCAGTACTTC	CASRRLGETQYF
many	-	TRBV28	TRBJ1-2	TGTGCCAGCAGCGCAGTCGGACCCGGCTACACCTTC	CASSAVGPGYTF
many	TRBD2	TRBV10-3	TRBJ2-5	TGTGCCATCAGCCAAGCGGGAGGGCAAGAGACCCAGTACTTC	CAISQAGGQETQYF
-	TRBD2	TRBV5-1	TRBJ2-4	TGCGCCAGCAGCCACACTAGCGGGAGCGTCAAAAACATTCAGTACTTC	CASSHTSGSVKNIQYF
many	-	TRBV27	TRBJ1-6	TGTGCCAGCAGTTTATTGGCCCGTTCGGAGAATTCACCCCTCCACTTT	CASSLLARSENSPLHF
many	-	TRBV20-1	TRBJ1-3	TGCAGTGCTAGAGATGTAGGGGCGGGAAACACCATATATTTT	CSARDVGAGNTIYF
many	-	TRBV19	TRBJ2-2	TGTGCCAGTAGTATACGGTTCGGGGAGCTGTTTTTT	CASSIRFGELFF
many	-	TRBV7-2	TRBJ1-1	TGTGCCAGCAGCTTATTCACAGGGATGAACACTGAAGCTTTCTTT	CASSLFTGMNTEAFF